The source of this T cell receptor gamma chain is a study of Vδ1+ human thymocytes. Study-wide findings and caveats: Highly polyclonal TRG and TRD repertoires with Gaussian CDR3 length distributions appeared in thymus.

This clone was counted a few times. The antigen remains unidentified. Extracted RNA was reverse transcribed into cDNA. The CDR3 regions were amplified by multiplex PCR from V-gene primers to a constant-region primer. TCRdb processed the multiplex PCR reads again with the CATT caller. The sample has tens of thousands of gamma-chain clones, 20% to 25% seen once. The CDR3 runs to 13 residues. CDR1 is EGSTGY, CDR2 YDSYTSSV, per germline. V lost 2 bases and J lost 9; bases outside the gene matches: 10. J is TRGJ1 or TRGJ2 and V is TRGV4. Sequenced input: Vdelta1+ gamma-delta thymocytes from the thymus. Described subset: FACS-sorted CD3+ TCRalphabeta- TCRVdelta1+ TCRVdelta2- thymocytes. The clonotype was recovered from a boy in the first two years of life who had congenital heart surgery. The DNA for the CDR3 is TGTGCCACCTGGGATGTTTTGCGGGCTAAGAAACTCTTT. This codes for CATWDVLRAKKLF.